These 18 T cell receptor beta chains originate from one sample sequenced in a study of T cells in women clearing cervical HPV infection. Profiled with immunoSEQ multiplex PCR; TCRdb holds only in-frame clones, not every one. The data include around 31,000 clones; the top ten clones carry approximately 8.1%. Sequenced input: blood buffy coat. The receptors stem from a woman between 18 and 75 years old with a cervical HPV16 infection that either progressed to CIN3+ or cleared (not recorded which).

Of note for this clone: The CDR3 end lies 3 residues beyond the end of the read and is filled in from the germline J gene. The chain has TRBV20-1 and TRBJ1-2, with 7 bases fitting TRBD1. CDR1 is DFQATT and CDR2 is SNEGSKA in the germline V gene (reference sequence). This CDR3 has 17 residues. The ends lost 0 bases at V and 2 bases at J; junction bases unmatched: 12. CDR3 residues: CSARDPRDSTLNYGYTF. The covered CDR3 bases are TGCAGTGCTAGAGATCCCCGGGACAGCACATTGAACTATGGC.

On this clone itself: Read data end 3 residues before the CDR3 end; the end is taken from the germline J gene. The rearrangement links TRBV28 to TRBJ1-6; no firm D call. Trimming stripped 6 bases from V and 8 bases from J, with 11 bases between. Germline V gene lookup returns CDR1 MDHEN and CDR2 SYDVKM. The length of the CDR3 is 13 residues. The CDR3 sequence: CASRPLADSPLHF. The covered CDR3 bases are TGTGCCAGCAGGCCTTTAGCGGATTCACCC.

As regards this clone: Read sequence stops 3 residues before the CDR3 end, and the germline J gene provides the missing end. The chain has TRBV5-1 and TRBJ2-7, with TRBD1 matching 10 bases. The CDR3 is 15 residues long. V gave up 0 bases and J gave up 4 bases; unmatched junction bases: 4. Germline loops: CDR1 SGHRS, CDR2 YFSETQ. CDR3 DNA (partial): TGCGCCAGCAGCTTGGGACAGGGGGCTATATACGAG. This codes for CASSLGQGAIYE. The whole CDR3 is CASSLGQGAIYEQYF. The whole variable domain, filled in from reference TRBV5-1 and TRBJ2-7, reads KAGVTQTPRYLIKTRGQQVTLSCSPISGHRSVSWYQQTPGQGLQFLFEYFSETQRNKGNFPGRFSGRQFSNSRSEMNVSTLELGDSALYLCASSLGQGAIYEQYFGPGTRLTVT.

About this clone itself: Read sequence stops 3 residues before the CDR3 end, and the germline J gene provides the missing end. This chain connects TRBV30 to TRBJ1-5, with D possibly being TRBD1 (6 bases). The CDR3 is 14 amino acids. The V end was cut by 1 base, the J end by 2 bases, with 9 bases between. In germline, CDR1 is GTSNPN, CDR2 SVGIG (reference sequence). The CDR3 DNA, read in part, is TGTGCCTGGAGTGGGACAGAACGCAATCAGCCC. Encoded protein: CAWSGTERNQP. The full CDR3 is CAWSGTERNQPQHF. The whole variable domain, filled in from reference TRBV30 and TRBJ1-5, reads SQTIHQWPATLVQPVGSPLSLECTVEGTSNPNLYWYRQAAGRGLQLLFYSVGIGQISSEVPQNLSASRPQDRQFILSSKKLLLSDSGFYLCAWSGTERNQPQHFGDGTRLSIL.

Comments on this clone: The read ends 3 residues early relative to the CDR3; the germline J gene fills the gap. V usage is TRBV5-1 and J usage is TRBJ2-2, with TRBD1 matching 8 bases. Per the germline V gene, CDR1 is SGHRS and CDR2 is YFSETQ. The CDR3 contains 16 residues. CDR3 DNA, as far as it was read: TGCGCCAGCAGCTTATCAGGGGGCGCAGGTAGTGAAAAG. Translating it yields CASSLSGGAGSEK. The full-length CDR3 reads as CASSLSGGAGSEKLFF.

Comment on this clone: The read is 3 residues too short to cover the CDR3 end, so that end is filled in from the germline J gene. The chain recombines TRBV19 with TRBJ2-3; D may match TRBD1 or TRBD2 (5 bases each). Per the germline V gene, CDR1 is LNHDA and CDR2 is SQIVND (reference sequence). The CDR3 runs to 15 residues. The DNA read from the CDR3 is TGTGCCAGTAGTAGAGGGCAGGGAAGCAATCAGCCG. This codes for CASSRGQGSNQP. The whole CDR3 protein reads CASSRGQGSNQPQYF.

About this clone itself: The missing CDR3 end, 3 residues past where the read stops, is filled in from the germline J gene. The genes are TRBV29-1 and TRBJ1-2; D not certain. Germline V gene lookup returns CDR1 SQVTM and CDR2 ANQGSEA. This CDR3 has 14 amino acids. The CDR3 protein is CSVVAGVRGYDYTF. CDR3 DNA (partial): TGCAGCGTTGTGGCGGGAGTGAGAGGTTACGAC. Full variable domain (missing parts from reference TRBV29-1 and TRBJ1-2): SAVISQKPSRDICQRGTSLTIQCQVDSQVTMMFWYRQQPGQSLTLIATANQGSEATYESGFVIDKFPISRPNLTFSTLTVSNMSPEDSSIYLCSVVAGVRGYDYTFGSGTRLTVV.

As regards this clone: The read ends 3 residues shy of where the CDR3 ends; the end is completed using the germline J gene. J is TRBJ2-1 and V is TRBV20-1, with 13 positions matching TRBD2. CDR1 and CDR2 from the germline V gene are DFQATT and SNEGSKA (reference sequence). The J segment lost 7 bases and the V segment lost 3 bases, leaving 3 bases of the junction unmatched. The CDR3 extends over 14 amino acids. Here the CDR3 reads CSASGTSGTNEQFF. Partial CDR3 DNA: TGCAGTGCTAGTGGGACTAGCGGGACAAATGAG.

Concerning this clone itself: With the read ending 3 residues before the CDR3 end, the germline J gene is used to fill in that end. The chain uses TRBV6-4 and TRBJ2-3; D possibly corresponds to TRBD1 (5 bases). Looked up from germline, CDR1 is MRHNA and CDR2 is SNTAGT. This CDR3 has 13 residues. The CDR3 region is CASSESGIQPQYF. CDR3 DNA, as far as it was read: TGTGCCAGCAGTGAATCAGGGATTCAGCCG.

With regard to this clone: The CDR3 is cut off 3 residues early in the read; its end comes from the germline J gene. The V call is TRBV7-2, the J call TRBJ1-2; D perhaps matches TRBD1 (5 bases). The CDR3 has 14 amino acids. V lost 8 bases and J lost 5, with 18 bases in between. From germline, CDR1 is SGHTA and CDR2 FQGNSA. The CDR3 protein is CASALGHINYGYTF. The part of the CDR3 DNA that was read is TGTGCCAGCGCCCTTGGACATATTAATTATGGC.

CDR3 amino acids: CASSRDSLRYNEQFF. CDR3 DNA, as far as it was read: TGTGCCAGCAGCAGGGACTCCCTGAGATACAATGAG. V is TRBV11-3 and J is TRBJ2-1; tentative D call: TRBD2 (6 bases). The read stops 3 residues short of the end of the CDR3; the missing end is completed from the germline J gene. Germline CDR1 and CDR2: SGHNT and YENEEA. This CDR3 spans 15 amino acids. V shed 5 bases and J shed 4 bases, with 15 bases lying between them.

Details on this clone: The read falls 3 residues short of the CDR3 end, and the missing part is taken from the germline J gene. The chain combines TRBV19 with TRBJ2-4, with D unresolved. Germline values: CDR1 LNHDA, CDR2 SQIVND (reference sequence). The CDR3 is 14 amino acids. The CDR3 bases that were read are TGTGCCAGTAGTATTAGCTCAGAAAACTATGGT. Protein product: CASSISSENYG. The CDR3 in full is CASSISSENYGQYF.

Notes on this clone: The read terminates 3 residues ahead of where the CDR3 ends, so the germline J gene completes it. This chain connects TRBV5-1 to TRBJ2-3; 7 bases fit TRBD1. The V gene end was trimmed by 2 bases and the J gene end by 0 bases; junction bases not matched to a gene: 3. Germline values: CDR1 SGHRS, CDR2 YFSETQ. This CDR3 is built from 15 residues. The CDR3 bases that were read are TGCGCCAGCAGCTTCGGGACAGTTAGCACAGATACG. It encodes CASSFGTVSTDT. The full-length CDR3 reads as CASSFGTVSTDTQYF.

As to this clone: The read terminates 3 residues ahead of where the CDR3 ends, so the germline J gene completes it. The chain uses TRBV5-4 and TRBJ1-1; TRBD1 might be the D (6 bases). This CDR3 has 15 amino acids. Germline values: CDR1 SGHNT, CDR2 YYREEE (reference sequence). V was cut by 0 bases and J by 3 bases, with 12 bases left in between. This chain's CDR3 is CASSLAGARDTEAFF. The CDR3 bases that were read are TGTGCCAGCAGCTTGGCAGGGGCGCGGGACACTGAA.

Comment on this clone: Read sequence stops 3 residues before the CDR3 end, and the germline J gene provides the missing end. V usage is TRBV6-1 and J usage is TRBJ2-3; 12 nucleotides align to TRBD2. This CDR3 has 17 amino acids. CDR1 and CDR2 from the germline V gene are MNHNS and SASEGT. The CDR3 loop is CASSEPTSGRSVETQYF. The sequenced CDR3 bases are TGTGCCAGCAGTGAACCAACTAGCGGGAGGTCCGTGGAGACG.

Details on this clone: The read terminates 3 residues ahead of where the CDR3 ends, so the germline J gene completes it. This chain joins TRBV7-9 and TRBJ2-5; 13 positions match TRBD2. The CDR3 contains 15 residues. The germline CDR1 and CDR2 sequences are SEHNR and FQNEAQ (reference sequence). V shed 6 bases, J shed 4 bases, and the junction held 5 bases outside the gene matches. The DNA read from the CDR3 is TGTGCCAGCAGTTTTGGACTAGCGGGGGTAGAGACC. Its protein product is CASSFGLAGVET. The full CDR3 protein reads CASSFGLAGVETQYF.

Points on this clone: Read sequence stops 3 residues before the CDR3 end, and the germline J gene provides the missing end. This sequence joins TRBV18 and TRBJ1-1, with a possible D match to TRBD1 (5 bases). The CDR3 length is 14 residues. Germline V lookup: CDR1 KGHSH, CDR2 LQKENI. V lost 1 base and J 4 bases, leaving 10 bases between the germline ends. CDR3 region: CASSPRGAVTEAFF. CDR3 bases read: TGTGCCAGCTCACCACGAGGGGCTGTCACTGAA.

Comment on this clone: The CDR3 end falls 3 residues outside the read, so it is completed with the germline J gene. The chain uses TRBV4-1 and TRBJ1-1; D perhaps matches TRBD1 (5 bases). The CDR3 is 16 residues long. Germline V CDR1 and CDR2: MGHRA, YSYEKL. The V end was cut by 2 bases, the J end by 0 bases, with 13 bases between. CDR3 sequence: CASSQSRGSMNTEAFF. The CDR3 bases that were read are TGCGCCAGCAGCCAATCGAGGGGTTCGATGAACACTGAA.